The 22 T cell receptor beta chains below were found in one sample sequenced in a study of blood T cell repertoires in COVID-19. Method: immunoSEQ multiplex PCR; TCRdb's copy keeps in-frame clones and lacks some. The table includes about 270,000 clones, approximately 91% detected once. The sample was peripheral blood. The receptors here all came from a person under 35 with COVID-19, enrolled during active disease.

This chain's CDR3 is CASSLVGRNGEQYF. The CDR3 nucleotides are TGCGCCAGCAGCTTGGTCGGGAGGAACGGCGAGCAGTACTTC. The chain joins TRBV5-1 to TRBJ2-7, with 7 bases aligning to TRBD2. The length of the CDR3 is 14 residues. The V segment lost 0 bases and the J segment 6 bases; nucleotides outside the gene matches: 6. CDR1 is SGHRS, CDR2 YFSETQ, per germline.

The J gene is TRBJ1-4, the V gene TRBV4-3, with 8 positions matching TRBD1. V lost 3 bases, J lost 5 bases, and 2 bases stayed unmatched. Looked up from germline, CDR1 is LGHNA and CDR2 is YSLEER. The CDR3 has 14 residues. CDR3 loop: CASSQGQENEKLFF. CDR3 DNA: TGCGCCAGCAGCCAGGGACAGGAGAATGAAAAACTGTTTTTT.

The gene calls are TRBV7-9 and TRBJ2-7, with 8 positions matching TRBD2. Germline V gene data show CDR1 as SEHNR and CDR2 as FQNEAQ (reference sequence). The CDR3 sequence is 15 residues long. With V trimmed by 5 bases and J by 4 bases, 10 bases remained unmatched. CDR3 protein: CASSPREGTKYEQYF. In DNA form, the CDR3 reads TGTGCCAGCAGCCCCCGGGAGGGTACAAAGTACGAGCAGTACTTC.

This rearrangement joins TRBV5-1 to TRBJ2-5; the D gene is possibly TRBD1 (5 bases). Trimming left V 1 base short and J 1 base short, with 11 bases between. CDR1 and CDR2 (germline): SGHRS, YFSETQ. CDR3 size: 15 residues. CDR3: CASSLYLDSQETQYF. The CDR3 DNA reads TGCGCCAGCAGCTTGTACCTCGACAGCCAAGAGACCCAGTACTTC.

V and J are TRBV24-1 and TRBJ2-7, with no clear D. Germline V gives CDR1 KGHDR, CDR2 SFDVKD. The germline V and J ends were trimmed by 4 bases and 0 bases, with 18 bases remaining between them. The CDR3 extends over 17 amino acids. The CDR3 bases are TGTGCCACCAGTGACCTTAACGCGAGGCATAGCTCCTACGAGCAGTACTTC. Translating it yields CATSDLNARHSSYEQYF.

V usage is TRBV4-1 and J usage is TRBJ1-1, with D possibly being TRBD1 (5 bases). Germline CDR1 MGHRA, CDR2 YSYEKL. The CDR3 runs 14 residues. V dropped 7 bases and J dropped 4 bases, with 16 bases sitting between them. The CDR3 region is CASTKDSGFTEAFF. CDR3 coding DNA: TGCGCCAGCACAAAAGACAGTGGTTTCACTGAAGCTTTCTTT.

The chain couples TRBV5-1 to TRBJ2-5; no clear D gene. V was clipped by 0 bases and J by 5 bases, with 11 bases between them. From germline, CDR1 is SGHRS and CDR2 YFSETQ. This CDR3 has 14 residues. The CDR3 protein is CASSLGPGGETQYF. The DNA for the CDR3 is TGCGCCAGCAGCTTGGGCCCGGGTGGGGAGACCCAGTACTTC.

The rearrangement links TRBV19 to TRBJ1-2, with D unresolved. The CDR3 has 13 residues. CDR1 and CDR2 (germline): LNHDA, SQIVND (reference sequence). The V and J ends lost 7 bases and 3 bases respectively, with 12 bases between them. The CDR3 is CASTQAGYYGYTF. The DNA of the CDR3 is TGTGCCAGTACCCAAGCGGGGTACTATGGCTACACCTTC.

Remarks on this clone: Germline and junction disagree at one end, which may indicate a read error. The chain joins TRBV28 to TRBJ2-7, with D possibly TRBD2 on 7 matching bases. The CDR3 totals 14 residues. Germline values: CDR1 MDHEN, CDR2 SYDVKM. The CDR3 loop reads CASSLGGASNRASF. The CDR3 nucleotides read TGTGCCAGCAGTTTAGGGGGGGCTTCTAATCGAGCCTCCTTC.

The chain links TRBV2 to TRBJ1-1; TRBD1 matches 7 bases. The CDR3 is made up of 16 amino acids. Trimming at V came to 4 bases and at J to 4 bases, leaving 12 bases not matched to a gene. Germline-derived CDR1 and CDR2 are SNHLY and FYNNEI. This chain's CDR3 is CASSAYRGKAGTEAFF. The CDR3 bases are TGTGCCAGCAGTGCATACAGGGGAAAGGCGGGCACTGAAGCTTTCTTT.

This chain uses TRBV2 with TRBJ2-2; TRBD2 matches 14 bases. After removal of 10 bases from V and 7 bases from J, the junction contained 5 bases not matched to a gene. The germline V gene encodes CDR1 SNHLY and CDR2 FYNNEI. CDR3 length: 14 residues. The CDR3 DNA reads TGTGCCATCCCGGGACTAGCGGGAGTCGGGGAGCTGTTTTTT. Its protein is CAIPGLAGVGELFF.

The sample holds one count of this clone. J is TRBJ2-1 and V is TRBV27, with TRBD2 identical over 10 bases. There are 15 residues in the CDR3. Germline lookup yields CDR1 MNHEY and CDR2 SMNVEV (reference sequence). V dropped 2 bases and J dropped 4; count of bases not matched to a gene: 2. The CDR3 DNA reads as TGTGCCAGCAGTTTAGGGACTAGCGCATACAATGAGCAGTTCTTC. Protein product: CASSLGTSAYNEQFF.

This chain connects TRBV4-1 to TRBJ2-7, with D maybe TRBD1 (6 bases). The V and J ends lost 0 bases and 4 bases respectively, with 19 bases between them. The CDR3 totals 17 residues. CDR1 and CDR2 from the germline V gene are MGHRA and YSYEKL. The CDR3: CASSQDLPRQVAYEQYF. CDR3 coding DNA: TGCGCCAGCAGCCAAGATCTTCCCCGACAGGTGGCTTACGAGCAGTACTTC.

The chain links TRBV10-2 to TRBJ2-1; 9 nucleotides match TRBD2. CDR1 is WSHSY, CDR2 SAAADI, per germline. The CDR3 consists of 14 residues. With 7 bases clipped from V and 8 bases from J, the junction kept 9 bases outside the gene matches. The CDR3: CASTASGTFHEQFF. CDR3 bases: TGCGCCAGCACCGCTAGCGGGACCTTCCATGAGCAGTTCTTC.

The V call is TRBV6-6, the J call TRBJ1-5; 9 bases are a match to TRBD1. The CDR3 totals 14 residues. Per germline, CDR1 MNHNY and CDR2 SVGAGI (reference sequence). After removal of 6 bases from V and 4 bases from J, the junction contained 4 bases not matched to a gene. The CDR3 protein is CASSTGQGNQPQHF. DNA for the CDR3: TGTGCCAGCAGCACGGGACAGGGAAATCAGCCCCAGCATTTT.

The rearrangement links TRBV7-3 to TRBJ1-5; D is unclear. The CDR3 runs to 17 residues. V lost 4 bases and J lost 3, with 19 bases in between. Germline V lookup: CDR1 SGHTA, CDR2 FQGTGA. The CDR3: CASSSNRRAGANQPQHF. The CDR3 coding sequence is TGTGCCAGCAGCTCTAATCGCCGAGCAGGCGCCAATCAGCCCCAGCATTTT.

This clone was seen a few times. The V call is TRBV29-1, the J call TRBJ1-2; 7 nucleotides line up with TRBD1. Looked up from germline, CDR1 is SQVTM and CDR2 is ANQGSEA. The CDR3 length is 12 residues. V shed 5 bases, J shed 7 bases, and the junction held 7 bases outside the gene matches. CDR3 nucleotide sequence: TGCAGCGTTCGAGACAGGGTTGGTGGCTACACCTTC. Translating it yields CSVRDRVGGYTF.

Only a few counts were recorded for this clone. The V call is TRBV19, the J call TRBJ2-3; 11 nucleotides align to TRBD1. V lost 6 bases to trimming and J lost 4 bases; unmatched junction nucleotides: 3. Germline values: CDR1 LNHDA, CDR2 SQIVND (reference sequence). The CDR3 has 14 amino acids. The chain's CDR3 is CASRGQGVADTQYF. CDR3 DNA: TGTGCCAGTAGGGGACAGGGGGTTGCAGATACGCAGTATTTT.

CDR3 residues: CASSVPAQGASGELFF. Here the CDR3 DNA reads TGTGCCAGCAGTGTGCCGGCACAGGGGGCCTCTGGGGAGCTGTTTTTT. The chain uses TRBV25-1 and TRBJ2-2; 9 positions agree with TRBD1. The CDR3 totals 16 residues. Unmatched junction bases numbered 11, after V lost 4 bases and J lost 8 bases. Per the germline V gene, CDR1 is MGHDK and CDR2 is SYGVNS.

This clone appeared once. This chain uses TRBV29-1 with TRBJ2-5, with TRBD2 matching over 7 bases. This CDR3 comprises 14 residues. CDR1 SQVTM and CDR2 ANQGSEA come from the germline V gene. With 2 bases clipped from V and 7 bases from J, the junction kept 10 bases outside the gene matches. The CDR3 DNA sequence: TGCAGCGTTGAACCTCGACTAGCCAACGGGACCCAGTACTTC. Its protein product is CSVEPRLANGTQYF.

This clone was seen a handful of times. CDR3 amino acids: CASSQDLQVRSEQYF. CDR3 in DNA: TGTGCCAGCAGCCAAGATCTACAGGTTAGGAGCGAGCAGTACTTC. The J gene is TRBJ2-7, the V gene TRBV14; a possible D gene is TRBD1 (5 bases). Trimming left V 0 bases short and J 6 bases short, with 15 bases between. The CDR3 loop spans 15 amino acids. The germline CDR1 and CDR2 sequences are SGHDN and FVKESK.

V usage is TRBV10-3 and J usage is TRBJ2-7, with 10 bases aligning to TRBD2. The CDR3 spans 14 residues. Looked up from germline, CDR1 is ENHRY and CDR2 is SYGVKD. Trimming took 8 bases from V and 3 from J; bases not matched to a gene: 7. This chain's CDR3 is CAIGLAGEGYEQYF. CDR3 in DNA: TGTGCCATCGGGCTAGCGGGAGAGGGCTACGAGCAGTACTTC.